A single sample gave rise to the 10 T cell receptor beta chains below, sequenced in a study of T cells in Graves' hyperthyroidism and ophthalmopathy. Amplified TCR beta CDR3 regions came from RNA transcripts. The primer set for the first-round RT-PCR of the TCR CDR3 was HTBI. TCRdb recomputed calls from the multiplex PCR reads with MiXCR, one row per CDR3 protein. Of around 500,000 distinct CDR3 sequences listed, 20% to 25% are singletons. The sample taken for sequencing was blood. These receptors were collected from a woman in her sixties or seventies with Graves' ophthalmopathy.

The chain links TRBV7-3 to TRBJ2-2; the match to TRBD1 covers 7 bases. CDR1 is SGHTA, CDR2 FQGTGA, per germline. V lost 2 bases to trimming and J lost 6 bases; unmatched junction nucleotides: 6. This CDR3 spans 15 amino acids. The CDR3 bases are TGTGCCAGCAGCTTAGACGACAGGGCGGCCGGGGAGCTGTTTTTT. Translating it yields CASSLDDRAAGELFF.

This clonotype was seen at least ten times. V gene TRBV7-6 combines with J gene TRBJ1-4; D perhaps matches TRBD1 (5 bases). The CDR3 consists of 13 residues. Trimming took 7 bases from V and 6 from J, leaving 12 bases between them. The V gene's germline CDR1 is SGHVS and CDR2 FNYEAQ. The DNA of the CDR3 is TGTGCCAGCAATTCCGGGGGGGATGAAAAACTGTTTTTT. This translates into CASNSGGDEKLFF.

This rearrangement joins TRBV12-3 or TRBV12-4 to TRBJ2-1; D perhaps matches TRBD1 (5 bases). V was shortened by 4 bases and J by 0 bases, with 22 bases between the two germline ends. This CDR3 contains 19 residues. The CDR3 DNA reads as TGTGCCAGCAGTTCCAGGAATTTAGCTCAGGGAATCTCCTACAATGAGCAGTTCTTC. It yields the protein CASSSRNLAQGISYNEQFF.

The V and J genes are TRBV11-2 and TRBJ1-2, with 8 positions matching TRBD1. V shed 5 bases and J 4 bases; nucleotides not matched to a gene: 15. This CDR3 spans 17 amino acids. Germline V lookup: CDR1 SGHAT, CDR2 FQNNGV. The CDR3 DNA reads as TGTGCCAGCAGCCTACGGACAGGGATAGGGTCGGGCTATGGCTACACCTTC. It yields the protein CASSLRTGIGSGYGYTF. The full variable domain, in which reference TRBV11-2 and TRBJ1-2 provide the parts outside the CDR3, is EAGVAQSPRYKIIEKRQSVAFWCNPISGHATLYWYQQILGQGPKLLIQFQNNGVVDDSQLPKDRFSAERLKGVDSTLKIQPAKLEDSAVYLCASSLRTGIGSGYGYTFGSGTRLTVV.

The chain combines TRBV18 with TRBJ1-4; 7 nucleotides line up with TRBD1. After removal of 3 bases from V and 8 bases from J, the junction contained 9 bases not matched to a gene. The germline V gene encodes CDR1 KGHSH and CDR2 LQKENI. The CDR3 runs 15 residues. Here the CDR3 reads CASSPRVAGQEKLFF. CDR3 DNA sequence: TGTGCCAGCTCACCTAGAGTTGCGGGACAGGAAAAACTGTTTTTT.

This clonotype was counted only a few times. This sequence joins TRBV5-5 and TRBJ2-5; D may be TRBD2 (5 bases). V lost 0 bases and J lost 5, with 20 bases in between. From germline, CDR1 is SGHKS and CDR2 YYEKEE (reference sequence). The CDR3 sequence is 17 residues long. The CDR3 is CASSLGVQRTRLETQYF. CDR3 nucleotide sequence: TGTGCCAGCAGCTTGGGGGTTCAGCGGACGAGATTGGAGACCCAGTACTTC.

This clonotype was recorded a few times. CDR3 DNA: TGCGCCAGCAGCTTGGAGCCGGGGGGGAATGAAAAACTGTTTTTT. Residues: CASSLEPGGNEKLFF. V usage is TRBV5-1 and J usage is TRBJ1-4, with a tentative D call TRBD1 (5 bases). Germline CDR1 is SGHRS and CDR2 is YFSETQ. Trimming removed 0 bases from V and 5 bases from J, with 11 bases in between. The CDR3 has 15 amino acids.

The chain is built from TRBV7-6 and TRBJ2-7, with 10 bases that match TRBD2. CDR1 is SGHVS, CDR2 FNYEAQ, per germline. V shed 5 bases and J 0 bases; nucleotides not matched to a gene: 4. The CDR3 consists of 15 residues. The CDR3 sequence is CASSRTSGPSYEQYF. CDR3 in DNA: TGTGCCAGCAGCAGGACTAGCGGACCCTCCTACGAGCAGTACTTC.

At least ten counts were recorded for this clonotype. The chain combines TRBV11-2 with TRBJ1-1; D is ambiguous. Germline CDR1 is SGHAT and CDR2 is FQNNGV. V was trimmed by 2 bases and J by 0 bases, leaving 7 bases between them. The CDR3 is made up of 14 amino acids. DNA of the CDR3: TGTGCCAGCAGCTTAAGCCCCATGAACACTGAAGCTTTCTTT. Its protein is CASSLSPMNTEAFF. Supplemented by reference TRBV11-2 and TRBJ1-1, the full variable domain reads EAGVAQSPRYKIIEKRQSVAFWCNPISGHATLYWYQQILGQGPKLLIQFQNNGVVDDSQLPKDRFSAERLKGVDSTLKIQPAKLEDSAVYLCASSLSPMNTEAFFGQGTRLTVV.

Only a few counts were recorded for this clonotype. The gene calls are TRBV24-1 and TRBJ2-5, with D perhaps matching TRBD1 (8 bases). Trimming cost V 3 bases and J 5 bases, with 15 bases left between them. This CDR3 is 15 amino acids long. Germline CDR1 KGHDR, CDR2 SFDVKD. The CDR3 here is CATSDRGQGGETQYF. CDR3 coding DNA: TGTGCCACCAGTGATAGAGGACAGGGAGGGGAGACCCAGTACTTC.